This TCR beta chain was captured by sequencing in a study of blood T cells in healthy people across ages. Findings of the study overall: Diversity of TCR beta correlated strongly with naive T cell percentage.

A J-beta primer mix and a sample-barcoded 5' primer were used in a second PCR of roughly 7 to 12 cycles. Unique molecular identifiers of 12 random nucleotides labeled each cDNA. A single record per CDR3 protein comes from TCRdb applying MiXCR to the 5' RACE reads. The table lists 650,000 to 900,000 distinct CDR3 sequences, approximately 59% of them singletons. There are a few counts of this clonotype. The antigen is undetermined. Samples had at least 6.5 million PBMCs isolated from them. Extraction of total RNA produced a minimum of 5 micrograms from each sample. The specimen sequenced was blood. The sequence was collected from a young man in good health.

In nucleotides, the CDR3 is TGTGCCAGCAGTCCCTACAGGGGTTTCCAAGAGACCCAGTACTTC. This sequence encodes CASSPYRGFQETQYF. V and J are TRBV6-5 and TRBJ2-5, with TRBD1 matching over 7 bases. Trimming cost V 5 bases and J 1 base; bases outside gene matches: 7. This CDR3 contains 15 residues. Per germline, CDR1 MNHEY and CDR2 SVGAGI.